A single sample is the source of the 28 T cell receptor beta chains below, sequenced in a study of T cells in Graves' hyperthyroidism and ophthalmopathy. RNA transcripts yielded amplified TCR beta CDR3 regions. The HTBI primer set served for first-round RT-PCR of the TCR CDR3. TCRdb re-called the multiplex PCR reads with MiXCR, one entry per CDR3 protein. Here the sample spans 450,000 to 500,000 distinct CDR3 sequences, 22% being singletons. What was sequenced was blood. These receptors all stem from a woman aged 70 to 79 with Graves' ophthalmopathy.

This rearrangement joins TRBV11-1 to TRBJ2-2; TRBD2 matches at 10 bases. The J segment lost 7 bases and the V segment lost 3 bases, leaving 5 bases of the junction unmatched. The CDR3 is 15 residues long. Germline CDR1 SGHAT, CDR2 FQDESV (reference sequence). This CDR3 is CASSFLAGVHGELFF. The DNA for the CDR3 is TGTGCCAGCAGCTTCCTAGCGGGAGTCCACGGGGAGCTGTTTTTT.

This clonotype came up many times. The chain employs TRBV2 and TRBJ2-3; D is uncertain. Germline lookup yields CDR1 SNHLY and CDR2 FYNNEI. With 7 bases removed from V and 2 bases from J, the gap between germline ends came to 10 bases. The CDR3 totals 13 residues. The CDR3 DNA is TGTGCCAGCAAGTCGCGGATCACAGATACGCAGTATTTT. Its translation: CASKSRITDTQYF.

This clonotype occurred a few times. V gene TRBV6-1 combines with J gene TRBJ2-7, with D uncertain. V was shortened by 4 bases and J by 3 bases, with 16 bases between the two germline ends. This CDR3 is 15 amino acids long. Per germline, CDR1 MNHNS and CDR2 SASEGT. CDR3 amino acids: CASSADTALLYEQYF. CDR3 nucleotide sequence: TGTGCCAGCAGTGCTGACACGGCCCTCCTCTACGAGCAGTACTTC.

Only a few counts were recorded for this clonotype. The chain combines TRBV7-6 with TRBJ2-7; TRBD2 matches 10 bases. Germline V gene lookup returns CDR1 SGHVS and CDR2 FNYEAQ. Trimming took 3 bases from V and 3 from J; bases not matched to a gene: 8. This CDR3 region has 16 residues. As DNA, the CDR3 is TGTGCCAGCAGCTTTCGACCCGCTAGCGGGGGCTACGAGCAGTACTTC. This sequence encodes CASSFRPASGGYEQYF. Together with reference TRBV7-6 and TRBJ2-7, the CDR3 gives the full variable domain: GAGVSQSPRYKVTKRGQDVALRCDPISGHVSLYWYRQALGQGPEFLTYFNYEAQQDKSGLPNDRFSAERPEGSISTLTIQRTEQRDSAMYRCASSFRPASGGYEQYFGPGTRLTVT.

This clonotype was detected only a few times. The V gene is TRBV6-1, the J gene TRBJ1-2; TRBD1 matches 9 bases. Germline loops: CDR1 MNHNS, CDR2 SASEGT. V gave up 4 bases and J gave up 8 bases; unmatched junction bases: 5. The CDR3 covers 13 residues. The CDR3 nucleotides are TGTGCCAGCAGTGCCGGGACAGGGATCGGCTACACCTTC. Protein product: CASSAGTGIGYTF.

This clonotype has ten or more counts. V is TRBV5-1 and J is TRBJ2-1, with 7 bases matching TRBD2. Germline CDR1 reads SGHRS; CDR2 reads YFSETQ. V dropped 4 bases and J dropped 6; count of bases not matched to a gene: 10. The CDR3 totals 15 residues. DNA of the CDR3: TGCGCCAGCAGCCGTGGGGGGGACCGGTTCAATGAGCAGTTCTTC. Protein sequence: CASSRGGDRFNEQFF.

The V gene is TRBV6-2 or TRBV6-3, the J gene TRBJ2-5; tentative D call: TRBD1 (6 bases). The CDR3 loop spans 13 amino acids. V lost 5 bases to trimming and J lost 1 base, with 8 bases between them. The germline V gene encodes CDR1 MNHEY and CDR2 SVGEGT. CDR3 amino acids: CASSRTAQETQYF. DNA of the CDR3: TGTGCCAGCAGTCGGACAGCCCAAGAGACCCAGTACTTC.

In its sample, this clonotype was seen many times. The genes are TRBV5-1 and TRBJ2-1, with D hard to call. Germline CDR1 is SGHRS and CDR2 is YFSETQ. The CDR3 contains 15 residues. Trimming removed 4 bases from V and 0 bases from J, with 11 bases in between. CDR3 nucleotide sequence: TGCGCCAGCAGCACGACGGGCTACTCCTACAATGAGCAGTTCTTC. As protein: CASSTTGYSYNEQFF.

The chain couples TRBV29-1 to TRBJ2-7; possible D gene TRBD2, 5 bases. V lost 7 bases and J lost 2, with 18 bases in between. In germline, CDR1 is SQVTM, CDR2 ANQGSEA. The CDR3 runs to 14 residues. CDR3 DNA: TGCAGCGCATCCCCTGGAGGATCTCCCTACGAGCAGTACTTC. It is translated as CSASPGGSPYEQYF.

This clonotype was seen a handful of times. CDR3 in DNA: TGCAGTGCTAGTTGGGTGGATACGCAGTATTTT. Translated: CSASWVDTQYF. This chain uses TRBV20-1 with TRBJ2-3; D remains ambiguous. Germline-derived CDR1 and CDR2 are DFQATT and SNEGSKA (reference sequence). The CDR3 has 11 amino acids. Trimming removed 3 bases from V and 6 bases from J, with 7 bases in between.

The chain combines TRBV6-2 or TRBV6-3 with TRBJ2-2; maybe TRBD1 (5 bases). V dropped 6 bases and J dropped 4 bases, with 9 bases sitting between them. Per germline, CDR1 MNHEY and CDR2 SVGEGT. CDR3 length equals 13 residues. The CDR3 protein is CASSNRITGELFF. The CDR3 DNA sequence: TGTGCCAGCAGCAACAGGATCACCGGGGAGCTGTTTTTT.

This clonotype occurred a few times. The CDR3 protein is CASSTRTTSTDTQYF. The DNA for the CDR3 is TGTGCCAGTAGTACTCGGACTACTAGCACAGATACGCAGTATTTT. The rearrangement uses TRBV19 and TRBJ2-3; D might be TRBD2 (6 bases). This CDR3 is 15 amino acids long. The V and J ends lost 4 bases and 0 bases respectively, with 11 bases between them. Germline CDR1 is LNHDA and CDR2 is SQIVND (reference sequence).

This clonotype has a handful of counts. This CDR3 reads CASSFEDSLGSYNEQFF. The CDR3 coding sequence is TGTGCCAGCAGTTTCGAGGACTCCCTTGGCTCCTACAATGAGCAGTTCTTC. This sequence joins TRBV28 and TRBJ2-1; D might be TRBD2 (5 bases). Germline values: CDR1 MDHEN, CDR2 SYDVKM. The germline V and J ends were trimmed by 3 bases and 0 bases, with 15 bases remaining between them. The CDR3 sequence is 17 residues long. The full variable domain, in which reference TRBV28 and TRBJ2-1 provide the parts outside the CDR3, is DVKVTQSSRYLVKRTGEKVFLECVQDMDHENMFWYRQDPGLGLRLIYFSYDVKMKEKGDIPEGYSVSREKKERFSLILESASTNQTSMYLCASSFEDSLGSYNEQFFGPGTRLTVL.

This clonotype appeared many times. This chain joins TRBV7-2 and TRBJ2-7, with TRBD2 identical over 12 bases. The length of the CDR3 is 16 residues. The V and J ends lost 5 bases and 5 bases, in that order; junction bases with no gene match: 10. The germline V gene encodes CDR1 SGHTA and CDR2 FQGNSA. CDR3: CASSPDTSGRPHEQYF. The CDR3 coding sequence is TGTGCCAGCAGCCCGGACACTAGCGGGAGGCCCCACGAGCAGTACTTC.

Written as DNA, the CDR3 is TGTGCCAGCTCATTTTCACGGACTAGCGGGGACAATGAGCAGTTCTTC. It encodes CASSFSRTSGDNEQFF. The chain links TRBV18 to TRBJ2-1; 12 bases are shared with TRBD2. This CDR3 region has 16 residues. Unmatched junction bases numbered 7, after V lost 5 bases and J lost 5 bases. Germline V gene sequence: CDR1 KGHSH, CDR2 LQKENI.

The sample holds a few counts of this clonotype. The V gene is TRBV5-1, the J gene TRBJ2-3, with 10 bases matching TRBD1. There are 15 residues in the CDR3. Germline V gene lookup returns CDR1 SGHRS and CDR2 YFSETQ. The V gene end was trimmed by 5 bases and the J gene end by 7 bases; junction bases not matched to a gene: 10. CDR3 residues: CASSLRDRGTNTQYF. The CDR3 DNA sequence: TGCGCCAGCAGTCTCCGGGACAGGGGAACTAATACGCAGTATTTT.

This clonotype appeared a single time. V usage is TRBV5-1 and J usage is TRBJ1-4, with 9 bases identical to TRBD1. Germline trimming cut 0 bases from V and 5 bases from J; bases unmatched to any gene: 5. Germline values: CDR1 SGHRS, CDR2 YFSETQ. The CDR3 extends over 16 amino acids. The CDR3 region has the DNA TGCGCCAGCAGCTTGGAGTTCGGGACAGGGAATGAAAAACTGTTTTTT. This sequence encodes CASSLEFGTGNEKLFF.

The chain uses TRBV5-1 and TRBJ2-7, with 9 bases identical to TRBD2. V gave up 7 bases and J gave up 0 bases; unmatched junction bases: 17. The CDR3 loop spans 18 amino acids. Germline assignment: CDR1 SGHRS and CDR2 YFSETQ. The CDR3 region is CASSPGRALAGNSYEQYF. Written as DNA, the CDR3 is TGCGCCAGCTCCCCCGGGAGGGCTCTAGCGGGGAACTCCTACGAGCAGTACTTC.

J is TRBJ1-6 and V is TRBV13; 11 nucleotides line up with TRBD1. Germline V gives CDR1 PRHDT, CDR2 FYEKMQ (reference sequence). The CDR3 extends over 16 amino acids. After removal of 6 bases from V and 6 bases from J, the junction contained 7 bases not matched to a gene. The CDR3 coding sequence is TGTGCCAGCAGTTCCCCAGGGACAGGGGGTAATTCACCCCTCCACTTT. It specifies CASSSPGTGGNSPLHF.

This clonotype was counted at least ten times. The chain has TRBV11-2 and TRBJ2-1; tentative D call: TRBD1 (6 bases). Germline V CDR1 and CDR2: SGHAT, FQNNGV. With 4 bases removed from V and 4 bases from J, the gap between germline ends came to 17 bases. The length of the CDR3 is 16 residues. The CDR3 bases are TGTGCCAGCAGCTCAGCAGGGCAGGGGCAGTACAATGAGCAGTTCTTC. It translates to CASSSAGQGQYNEQFF.

This clonotype was recorded a few times. This chain joins TRBV7-6 and TRBJ1-4; D ambiguous. Trimming stripped 1 base from V and 7 bases from J, with 10 bases between. From germline, CDR1 is SGHVS and CDR2 FNYEAQ. CDR3 length: 14 amino acids. Here the CDR3 DNA reads TGTGCCAGCAGCTTAGGAGGGAGAGGTGAAAAACTGTTTTTT. It codes for CASSLGGRGEKLFF. The full variable domain, rest sourced from reference TRBV7-6 and TRBJ1-4, is GAGVSQSPRYKVTKRGQDVALRCDPISGHVSLYWYRQALGQGPEFLTYFNYEAQQDKSGLPNDRFSAERPEGSISTLTIQRTEQRDSAMYRCASSLGGRGEKLFFGSGTQLSVL.

The V and J genes are TRBV6-2 or TRBV6-3 and TRBJ2-3, with TRBD1 matching 8 bases. Germline V gene data show CDR1 as MNHEY and CDR2 as SVGEGT. The length of the CDR3 is 14 residues. J was trimmed by 1 base and V by 11 bases; bases with no gene match: 8. The CDR3: CAADTGQGTDTQYF. The CDR3 DNA sequence: TGTGCCGCAGACACGGGACAGGGCACAGATACGCAGTATTTT.

The chain is built from TRBV5-1 and TRBJ1-2, with no clear D. The V end was cut by 1 base, the J end by 4 bases, with 11 bases between. This CDR3 is 14 amino acids long. Germline V gene sequence: CDR1 SGHRS, CDR2 YFSETQ. CDR3 coding DNA: TGCGCCAGCAGCTTGCTAGGCGGGATCTATGGCTACACCTTC. Translated, it gives CASSLLGGIYGYTF.

The V and J genes are TRBV9 and TRBJ2-5; D is tentatively TRBD1 or TRBD2 (5 bases each). V lost 0 bases and J 5 bases, leaving 14 bases between the germline ends. This CDR3 region has 15 residues. Germline assignment: CDR1 SGDLS and CDR2 YYNGEE. The DNA of the CDR3 is TGTGCCAGCAGCGTAGAGCCTGGGGGTGGGGAGACCCAGTACTTC. It translates to CASSVEPGGGETQYF. Looking up the rest from reference TRBV9 and TRBJ2-5 gives the full variable domain: DSGVTQTPKHLITATGQRVTLRCSPRSGDLSVYWYQQSLDQGLQFLIQYYNGEERAKGNILERFSAQQFPDLHSELNLSSLELGDSALYFCASSVEPGGGETQYFGPGTRLLVL.

This clonotype has a handful of counts. This chain uses TRBV10-3 with TRBJ1-2; 7 nucleotides line up with TRBD1. Germline V lookup: CDR1 ENHRY, CDR2 SYGVKD. The junction had 7 bases not matched to a gene; V was cut back by 2 bases and J by 7 bases. The CDR3 is made up of 14 amino acids. The CDR3 DNA follows: TGTGCCATCAGTGAGGCAGCAGGGGGTTTTGGCTACACCTTC. Translated, it gives CAISEAAGGFGYTF.

This clonotype was seen more than once but under ten times. The chain's CDR3 is CASSQEGAGTGARSYGYTF. The CDR3, as DNA: TGTGCCAGCAGCCAAGAAGGGGCCGGGACAGGGGCGAGGAGCTATGGCTACACCTTC. The rearrangement joins TRBV3-1 to TRBJ1-2; TRBD1 matches 10 bases. Germline trimming cut 0 bases from V and 4 bases from J; bases unmatched to any gene: 14. Germline V gene sequence: CDR1 LGHDT, CDR2 YNNKEL (reference sequence). The CDR3 sequence is 19 residues long.

This rearrangement joins TRBV30 to TRBJ1-2; D may be TRBD1 (5 bases). V gave up 2 bases and J gave up 7 bases, with 11 bases separating them. There are 12 residues in the CDR3. The germline gives CDR1 GTSNPN, CDR2 SVGIG (reference sequence). The CDR3 protein is CAWSSGTFGYTF. CDR3 in DNA: TGTGCCTGGAGTTCCGGGACGTTTGGCTACACCTTC. Full variable domain (rest looked up from reference TRBV30 and TRBJ1-2): SQTIHQWPATLVQPVGSPLSLECTVEGTSNPNLYWYRQAAGRGLQLLFYSVGIGQISSEVPQNLSASRPQDRQFILSSKKLLLSDSGFYLCAWSSGTFGYTFGSGTRLTVV.

The V gene is TRBV20-1, the J gene TRBJ2-7, with TRBD1 identical over 9 bases. Germline V CDR1 and CDR2: DFQATT, SNEGSKA (reference sequence). This CDR3 has 14 amino acids. Trimming took 5 bases from V and 5 from J; bases not matched to a gene: 10. The chain's CDR3 is CSAHGQGRAHEQYF. Here the CDR3 DNA reads TGCAGTGCTCACGGACAGGGGAGGGCCCACGAGCAGTACTTC.